These T cell receptor beta chains were read from a single sample in a study of T cells in Graves' hyperthyroidism and ophthalmopathy. TCRdb processed the multiplex PCR reads anew with MiXCR; each CDR3 protein has one entry. The sample holds some 620,000 distinct CDR3 sequences; around 16% are singletons and the top ten take approximately 3.9%. Sequenced sample: blood. These receptors originate from a woman in her 30s with Graves' hyperthyroidism. Each CDR3 is given with its conserved first and last residue. D genes are given only for firm matches. Size values are once, few and many counts, or a class for expanded clones, and some rows have none.

.	TRBV2	TRBJ2-7	many	CASMDNEQYF	TGTGCCAGCATGGATAACGAGCAGTACTTC
TRBD1	TRBV11-3	TRBJ2-1	many	CASSPGTGVNEQFF	TGTGCCAGCAGCCCGGGGACAGGGGTCAATGAGCAGTTCTTC
.	TRBV3-1	TRBJ2-1	few	CASSRDIGGNEQFF	TGTGCCAGCAGCCGAGATATAGGGGGCAATGAGCAGTTCTTC
.	TRBV2	TRBJ2-7	many	CASSEAPGPSYEQYF	TGTGCCAGCAGTGAAGCACCGGGCCCCTCCTACGAGCAGTACTTC
TRBD2	TRBV7-2	TRBJ2-2	few	CASSLARPLAGATGELFF	TGTGCCAGCAGCTTAGCGAGACCACTAGCGGGAGCCACCGGGGAGCTGTTTTTT
.	TRBV7-3	TRBJ2-1	many	CASSLFGPTPREQFF	TGTGCCAGCAGCTTATTTGGGCCTACCCCCAGAGAGCAGTTCTTC
TRBD2	TRBV4-2	TRBJ2-3	.	CASSQDHRRLAGGDTQYF	TGTGCCAGCAGCCAAGATCACCGTCGACTAGCGGGCGGTGATACGCAGTATTTT
TRBD1	TRBV28	TRBJ1-1	many	CASSAPRQGSYAFF	TGTGCCAGCAGCGCCCCTCGACAGGGAAGCTATGCTTTCTTT
.	TRBV4-3	TRBJ1-6	few	CASSQVAPLHF	TGCGCCAGCAGCCAAGTGGCACCCCTCCACTTT
.	TRBV6-2/TRBV6-3	TRBJ2-1	.	CASSSQAGPYNEQFF	TGTGCCAGCAGTTCCCAGGCAGGGCCCTACAATGAGCAGTTCTTC
.	TRBV6-1	TRBJ1-1	.	CASSLGGFRGAEAFF	TGTGCCAGCAGTTTGGGGGGTTTCCGGGGTGCTGAAGCTTTCTTT
TRBD2	TRBV20-1	TRBJ2-7	few	CSARSLRTSGRAYEQYF	TGCAGTGCTAGATCACTACGGACTAGCGGGAGGGCCTACGAGCAGTACTTC
TRBD2	TRBV5-1	TRBJ2-1	.	CASSLEGSGRVNEQFF	TGCGCCAGCAGCTTGGAGGGGAGCGGGAGGGTGAATGAGCAGTTCTTC
TRBD1	TRBV13	TRBJ2-7	many	CASSFGTGVRRVEQYF	TGTGCCAGCAGCTTCGGGACAGGGGTACGTCGGGTCGAGCAGTACTTC
.	TRBV28	TRBJ2-3	many	CASSWGLGMASTDTQYF	TGTGCCAGCAGTTGGGGCTTGGGGATGGCAAGCACAGATACGCAGTATTTT
TRBD2	TRBV5-1	TRBJ2-5	few	CASSLGTSGRALQETQYF	TGCGCCAGCAGCTTGGGGACTAGCGGGAGGGCCCTCCAAGAGACCCAGTACTTC
.	TRBV3-2	TRBJ2-3	.	CASSQSSSGTSVDTQYF	TGTGCCAGCAGCCAGTCGAGTTCCGGGACTAGCGTCGATACGCAGTATTTT
.	TRBV30	TRBJ2-1	many	CAWSAMNEQFF	TGTGCCTGGAGTGCCATGAATGAGCAGTTCTTC
TRBD2	TRBV20-1	TRBJ2-7	few	CSAPRTSGGPYEQYF	TGCAGTGCTCCCCGGACTAGCGGGGGACCCTACGAGCAGTACTTC
TRBD2	TRBV20-1	TRBJ2-3	.	CSARASGRAGDTQYF	TGCAGTGCTAGAGCTAGCGGGAGGGCCGGAGATACGCAGTATTTT
TRBD2	TRBV7-9	TRBJ2-1	.	CASRPAGGYNEQFF	TGTGCCAGCAGACCAGCGGGAGGTTACAATGAGCAGTTCTTC
TRBD2	TRBV20-1	TRBJ2-7	many	CSVLRSGDAYEQYF	TGCAGTGTTCTTCGTAGCGGGGACGCCTACGAGCAGTACTTC
.	TRBV6-1	TRBJ2-7	many	CASSEGARARPPYEQYF	TGTGCCAGCAGTGAAGGGGCAAGAGCCCGGCCCCCATACGAGCAGTACTTC
.	TRBV27	TRBJ2-1	.	CASSLSLYSEQFF	TGTGCCAGCAGTTTATCTCTCTATAGTGAGCAGTTCTTC
.	TRBV5-1	TRBJ1-2	.	CASSLGGVVYGYTF	TGCGCCAGCAGCTTGGGGGGGGTTGTCTATGGCTACACCTTC
.	TRBV28	TRBJ1-2	many	CASSSSTLTGPGGYTF	TGTGCCAGCAGTTCATCCACCCTCACAGGCCCAGGGGGCTACACCTTC
TRBD2	TRBV2	TRBJ2-1	few	CASRIAGSYNEQFF	TGTGCCAGCAGGATAGCGGGCTCCTACAATGAGCAGTTCTTC
.	TRBV20-1	TRBJ2-7	.	CSAEGGYEQYF	TGCAGTGCTGAAGGAGGCTACGAGCAGTACTTC
TRBD1	TRBV18	TRBJ1-5	many	CASSDREVGQPQHF	TGTGCCAGCTCCGACAGGGAGGTTGGTCAGCCCCAGCATTTT
TRBD1	TRBV6-1	TRBJ1-1	many	CASSLTGSESFF	TGTGCCAGCAGTTTGACAGGGTCAGAGTCTTTCTTT
TRBD2	TRBV27	TRBJ2-2	.	CASSLESAGGLTGYAGELFF	TGTGCCAGCAGTTTAGAGTCGGCGGGAGGCTTAACGGGGTACGCCGGGGAGCTGTTTTTT
.	TRBV7-9	TRBJ2-5	many	CASSSSVGPRETQYF	TGTGCCAGCAGCTCCTCCGTAGGACCCCGGGAGACCCAGTACTTC
.	TRBV19	TRBJ1-1	.	CASTLGLGTEAFF	TGTGCCAGTACCCTGGGACTGGGGACTGAAGCTTTCTTT
TRBD1	TRBV20-1	TRBJ2-7	few	CSARAPGQGNYEQYF	TGCAGTGCTAGAGCGCCGGGACAGGGGAACTACGAGCAGTACTTC
TRBD1	TRBV28	TRBJ2-1	many	CASSSLGTGEYNEQFF	TGTGCCAGCAGTTCCCTCGGGACAGGGGAATACAATGAGCAGTTCTTC
.	TRBV5-1	TRBJ1-1	many	CASSFGQNTEAFF	TGTGCCAGCAGTTTCGGACAGAACACTGAAGCTTTCTTT
TRBD1	TRBV28	TRBJ1-6	.	CASSRAGQDNSPLHF	TGTGCCAGCAGTAGGGCCGGACAGGATAATTCACCCCTCCACTTT
.	TRBV6-1	TRBJ2-6	many	CASSEWGITSGANVLTF	TGTGCCAGCAGTGAATGGGGGATCACCTCTGGGGCCAACGTCCTGACTTTC
.	TRBV11-2	TRBJ2-4	once	CASSFGGSDLAKNIQYF	TGTGCCAGCAGCTTCGGGGGTTCCGATTTAGCCAAAAACATTCAGTACTTC
.	TRBV3-1	TRBJ2-7	.	CASSQQSSYEQYF	TGTGCCAGCAGCCAGCAGAGCTCCTACGAGCAGTACTTC
TRBD2	TRBV4-2	TRBJ2-7	.	CASSLGVSGRVDEQYF	TGTGCCAGCAGCCTTGGGGTTAGCGGGAGGGTGGACGAGCAGTACTTC
.	TRBV11-2	TRBJ1-1	many	CASSFPGMNTEAFF	TGTGCCAGCAGCTTTCCAGGGATGAACACTGAAGCTTTCTTT